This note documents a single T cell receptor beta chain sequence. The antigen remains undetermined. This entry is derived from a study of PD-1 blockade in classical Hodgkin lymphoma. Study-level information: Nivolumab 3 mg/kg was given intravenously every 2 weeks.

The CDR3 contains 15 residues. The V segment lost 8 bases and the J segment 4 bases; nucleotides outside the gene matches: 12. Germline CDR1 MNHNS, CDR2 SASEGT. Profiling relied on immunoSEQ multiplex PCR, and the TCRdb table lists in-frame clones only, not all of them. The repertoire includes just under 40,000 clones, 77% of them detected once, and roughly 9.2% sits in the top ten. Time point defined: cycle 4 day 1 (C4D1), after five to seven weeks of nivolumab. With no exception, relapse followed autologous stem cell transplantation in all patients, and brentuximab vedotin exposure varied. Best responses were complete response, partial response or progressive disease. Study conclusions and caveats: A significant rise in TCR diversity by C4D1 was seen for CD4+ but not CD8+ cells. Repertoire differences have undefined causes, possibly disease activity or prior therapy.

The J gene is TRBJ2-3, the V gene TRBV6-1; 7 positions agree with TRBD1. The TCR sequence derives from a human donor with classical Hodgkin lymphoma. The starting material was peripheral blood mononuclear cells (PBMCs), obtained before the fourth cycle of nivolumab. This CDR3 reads CASALQGKVADTQYF. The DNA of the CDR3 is TGTGCCAGCGCGTTACAGGGGAAAGTAGCAGATACGCAGTATTTT.